The rows below give T cell receptor beta chains drawn from one sample of a study of blood T cell repertoires in COVID-19. Only in-frame clones appear in the TCRdb table, and some are missing; sequencing was by immunoSEQ multiplex PCR. The top ten hold 1.5% to 1.7% of the sample, which has approximately 140,000 clones, 88% seen once. Source material: peripheral blood. The receptors derive from a woman in her fifties or sixties with acute or convalescent COVID-19. Both conserved end residues are part of each CDR3. D genes are given only for firm matches. Not all rows give a size; the values are once, few, many and, for expanded clones, a class.

NA,TRBJ1-6,NA,TRBV19,CASSGPGFNSPLHF,TGTGCCAGTAGTGGTCCGGGGTTTAATTCACCCCTCCACTTT
NA,TRBJ1-1,NA,TRBV28,CASSHRENTEAFF,TGTGCCAGCAGTCACCGGGAGAACACTGAAGCTTTCTTT
NA,TRBJ1-2,NA,TRBV5-1,CASSSGEDYGYTF,TGCGCCAGCAGCTCCGGAGAGGACTATGGCTACACCTTC
NA,TRBJ2-7,NA,TRBV5-4,CASSLGSGAAYEQYF,TGTGCCAGCAGCTTGGGCTCAGGGGCAGCCTACGAGCAGTACTTC
few,TRBJ1-4,NA,TRBV6-5,CASKLWGANEKLFF,TGTGCCAGCAAACTCTGGGGGGCTAATGAAAAACTGTTTTTT
NA,TRBJ2-5,TRBD2,TRBV3-1/TRBV3-2,CASSQGETSGGWETQYF,TGTGCCAGCAGCCAAGGGGAGACTAGCGGGGGGTGGGAGACCCAGTACTTC
once,TRBJ2-1,TRBD2,TRBV6-4,CASSVLAGAYNEQFF,TGTGCCAGCAGTGTACTAGCGGGGGCCTACAATGAGCAGTTCTTC
NA,TRBJ1-1,NA,TRBV19,CASSIGGYRENTEAFF,TGTGCCAGTAGTATAGGAGGGTACAGGGAGAACACTGAAGCTTTCTTT
NA,TRBJ2-2,NA,TRBV12-3/TRBV12-4,CASSFVRAGELFF,TGTGCCAGCAGTTTCGTGCGGGCCGGGGAGCTGTTTTTT
NA,TRBJ1-1,TRBD1,TRBV25-1,CASSSTGRNTEAFF,TGTGCCAGCAGCTCGACAGGGAGGAACACTGAAGCTTTCTTT
NA,TRBJ1-1,NA,TRBV6-5,CASSYSLQGTGAFF,TGTGCCAGCAGTTACTCGTTACAGGGCACTGGAGCTTTCTTT
NA,TRBJ1-3,NA,TRBV10-3,CAISEETGHNTIYF,TGTGCCATCAGTGAAGAGACAGGACATAACACCATATATTTT
NA,TRBJ2-3,NA,TRBV4-3,CASSQRGRGTDTQYF,TGCGCCAGCAGCCAAAGGGGCCGGGGCACAGATACGCAGTATTTT
NA,TRBJ2-3,TRBD1,TRBV6-4,CASSARDRASDTQYF,TGTGCCAGCAGCGCCAGGGACAGGGCATCAGATACGCAGTATTTT
NA,TRBJ2-3,TRBD1,TRBV30,CAWTLPRQGTDTQYF,TGTGCCTGGACCCTACCAAGACAGGGGACAGATACGCAGTATTTT
few,TRBJ1-5,NA,TRBV5-1,CASSLEGDNQPQHF,TGCGCCAGCAGCTTGGAGGGAGACAATCAGCCCCAGCATTTT
NA,TRBJ1-1,NA,TRBV28,CASSMGRTSLDTEAFF,TGTGCCAGCAGCATGGGACGGACTAGTCTCGACACTGAAGCTTTCTTT
NA,TRBJ2-2,NA,TRBV28,CASAIETGELFF,TGTGCCAGCGCCATAGAAACCGGGGAGCTGTTTTTT
once,TRBJ1-1,TRBD1,TRBV6-2/TRBV6-3,CASSLQGATNKNTEAFF,TGTGCCAGCAGCCTACAGGGGGCCACCAATAAAAACACTGAAGCTTTCTTT
NA,TRBJ1-2,NA,TRBV19,CASSMTRANYGYTF,TGTGCCAGTAGTATGACCAGGGCAAACTATGGCTACACCTTC
NA,TRBJ2-7,TRBD1,TRBV18,CASSTGQGASYEQYF,TGTGCCAGCTCCACGGGACAGGGGGCCTCCTACGAGCAGTACTTC
NA,TRBJ2-5,TRBD2,TRBV27,CASSLVLSLGGGAPETQYF,TGTGCCAGCAGTTTAGTACTCTCGTTGGGCGGGGGGGCCCCGGAGACCCAGTACTTC
NA,TRBJ2-7,NA,TRBV11-2,CASSPGYEQYF,TGTGCCAGCAGCCCGGGTTACGAGCAGTACTTC
NA,TRBJ2-7,TRBD1,TRBV11-2,CASSINPGQGYEQYF,TGTGCCAGCAGCATCAATCCGGGACAGGGCTACGAGCAGTACTTC
few,TRBJ2-7,TRBD2,TRBV5-1,CASSSGGTRHEGQYF,TGCGCCAGCAGCTCCGGGGGGACTCGGCATGAGGGGCAGTACTTC
NA,TRBJ2-7,NA,TRBV5-8,CASSLGTLYEQYF,TGTGCCAGCAGCTTGGGGACACTCTACGAGCAGTACTTC